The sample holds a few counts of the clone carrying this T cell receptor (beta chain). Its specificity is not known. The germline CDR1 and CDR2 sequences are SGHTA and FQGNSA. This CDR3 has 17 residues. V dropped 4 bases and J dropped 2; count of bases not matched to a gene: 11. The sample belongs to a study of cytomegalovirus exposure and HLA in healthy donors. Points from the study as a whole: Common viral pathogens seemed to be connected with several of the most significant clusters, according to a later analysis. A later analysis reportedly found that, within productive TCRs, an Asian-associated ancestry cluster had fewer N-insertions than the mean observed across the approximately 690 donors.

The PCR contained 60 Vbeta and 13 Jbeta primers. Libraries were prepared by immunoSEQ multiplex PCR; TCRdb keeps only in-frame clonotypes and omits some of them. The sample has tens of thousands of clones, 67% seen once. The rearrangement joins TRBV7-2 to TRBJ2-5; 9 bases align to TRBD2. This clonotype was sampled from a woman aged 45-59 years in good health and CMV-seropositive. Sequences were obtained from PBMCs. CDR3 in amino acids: CASSSPSGLARQETQYF. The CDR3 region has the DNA TGTGCCAGCAGCTCTCCATCAGGACTAGCGAGGCAAGAGACCCAGTACTTC.